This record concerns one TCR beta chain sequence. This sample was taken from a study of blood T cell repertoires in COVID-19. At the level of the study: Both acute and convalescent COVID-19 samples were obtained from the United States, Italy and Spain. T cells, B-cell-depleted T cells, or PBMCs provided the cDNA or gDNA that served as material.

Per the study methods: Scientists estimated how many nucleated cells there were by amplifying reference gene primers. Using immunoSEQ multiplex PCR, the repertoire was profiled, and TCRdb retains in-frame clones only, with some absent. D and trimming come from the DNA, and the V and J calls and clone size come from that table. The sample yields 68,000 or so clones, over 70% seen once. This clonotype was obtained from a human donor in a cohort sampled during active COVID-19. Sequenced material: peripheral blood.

CDR3 loop: CASSLKGDSGNTIYF. The CDR3 nucleotides are TGTGCCAGCAGCTTGAAGGGGGATTCTGGAAACACCATATATTTT. This rearrangement joins TRBV5-5 to TRBJ1-3; perhaps TRBD1 as D (6 bases). With 1 base removed from V and 1 base from J, the gap between germline ends came to 9 bases. Germline CDR1 is SGHKS and CDR2 is YYEKEE (reference sequence). The CDR3 length is 15 residues.